The text below deals with one TCR beta chain. Its specificity is not known. The data belong to a study of T cell repertoires in cytomegalovirus infection. Study information: Carrying CMV and the relevant HLA type showed in public TCR beta signatures.

CDR3 length: 13 amino acids. Trimming stripped 6 bases from V and 5 bases from J, with 14 bases between. TCRdb passed the reads through MiXCR, listing each CDR3 protein once. The sample lists 70,000 to 95,000 distinct CDR3 sequences; around 28% were seen once. The input for sequencing was CD8+ T cells from cultured PBMCs, taken from culture after CMV antigen stimulation. J is TRBJ2-7 and V is TRBV12-3 or TRBV12-4; D is perhaps TRBD1 (5 bases). The TCR was taken from a human donor in good health (CMV status not recorded). Some clones in this sample may be carry-over from other donors' samples. CDR3 loop: CASSPLLGDEQYF. In DNA form, the CDR3 reads TGTGCCAGCAGCCCGCTATTAGGGGACGAGCAGTACTTC.